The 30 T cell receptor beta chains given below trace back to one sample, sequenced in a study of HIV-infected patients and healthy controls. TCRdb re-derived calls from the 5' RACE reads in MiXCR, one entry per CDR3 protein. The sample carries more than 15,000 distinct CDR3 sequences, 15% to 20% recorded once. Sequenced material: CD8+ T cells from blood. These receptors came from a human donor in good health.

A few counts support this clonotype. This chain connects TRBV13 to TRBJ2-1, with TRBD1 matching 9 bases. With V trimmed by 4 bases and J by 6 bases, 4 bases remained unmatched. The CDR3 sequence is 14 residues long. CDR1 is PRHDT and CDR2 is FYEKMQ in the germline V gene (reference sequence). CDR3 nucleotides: TGTGCCAGCAGCTCGGGACAGGGAGGCAATGAGCAGTTCTTC. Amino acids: CASSSGQGGNEQFF.

For the CDR3, the DNA is TGTGCCAGTACACGGGACTCGTACTACAATGAGCAGTTCTTC. Protein sequence: CASTRDSYYNEQFF. V and J are TRBV19 and TRBJ2-1, with D maybe TRBD2 (6 bases). V was cut by 7 bases and J by 3 bases, with 13 bases left in between. CDR3 size: 14 residues. From germline, CDR1 is LNHDA and CDR2 SQIVND (reference sequence).

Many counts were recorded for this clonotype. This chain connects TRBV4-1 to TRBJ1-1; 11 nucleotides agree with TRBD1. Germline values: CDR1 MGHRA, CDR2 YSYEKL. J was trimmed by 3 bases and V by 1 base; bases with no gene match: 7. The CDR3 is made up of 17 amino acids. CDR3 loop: CASSQVGTGGLDTEAFF. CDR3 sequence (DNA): TGCGCCAGCAGCCAAGTTGGGACAGGGGGTTTGGACACTGAAGCTTTCTTT.

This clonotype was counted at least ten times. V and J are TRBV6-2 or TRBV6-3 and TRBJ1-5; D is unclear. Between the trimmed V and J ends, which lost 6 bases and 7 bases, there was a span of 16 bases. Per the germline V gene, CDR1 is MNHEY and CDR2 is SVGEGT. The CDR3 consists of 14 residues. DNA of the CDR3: TGTGCCAGCAGCCCTCCGACCCGAATCCAGCCCCAGCATTTT. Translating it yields CASSPPTRIQPQHF.

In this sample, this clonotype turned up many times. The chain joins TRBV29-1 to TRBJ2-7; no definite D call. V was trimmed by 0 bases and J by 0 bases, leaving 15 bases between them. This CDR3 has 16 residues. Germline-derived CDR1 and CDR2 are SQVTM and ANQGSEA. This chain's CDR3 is CSVEDPRTESSYEQYF. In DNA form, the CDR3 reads TGCAGCGTTGAAGATCCCCGGACCGAAAGCTCCTACGAGCAGTACTTC.

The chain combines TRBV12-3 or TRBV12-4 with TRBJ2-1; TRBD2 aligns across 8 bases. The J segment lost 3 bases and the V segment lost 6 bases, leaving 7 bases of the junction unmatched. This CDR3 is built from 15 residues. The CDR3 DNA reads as TGTGCCAGCAGGGACCTAGCGGGCCTCTACAATGAGCAGTTCTTC. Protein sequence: CASRDLAGLYNEQFF.

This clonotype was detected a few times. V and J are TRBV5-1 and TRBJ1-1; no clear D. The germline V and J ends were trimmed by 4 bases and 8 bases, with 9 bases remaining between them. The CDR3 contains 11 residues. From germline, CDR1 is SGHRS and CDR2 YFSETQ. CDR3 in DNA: TGCGCCAGCAGCAAGGGTAGAGAAGCTTTCTTT. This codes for CASSKGREAFF.

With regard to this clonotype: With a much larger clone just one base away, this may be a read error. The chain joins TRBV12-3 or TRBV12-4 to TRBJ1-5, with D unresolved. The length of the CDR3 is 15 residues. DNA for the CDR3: TGTACCAGCAGTTTCTTGTCGGGTAGCAATCAGCCCCAGCATTTT. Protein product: CTSSFLSGSNQPQHF.

The CDR3 is CASTGATYEQYF. The CDR3 DNA sequence: TGTGCCTCCACCGGGGCCACCTACGAGCAGTACTTC. The chain recombines TRBV6-2 or TRBV6-3 with TRBJ2-7; D may correspond to TRBD1 or TRBD2 (5 bases each). Deletions cut 11 bases from V and 2 bases from J, with 13 bases between. The CDR3 spans 12 residues. Germline V gene sequence: CDR1 MNHEY, CDR2 SVGEGT.

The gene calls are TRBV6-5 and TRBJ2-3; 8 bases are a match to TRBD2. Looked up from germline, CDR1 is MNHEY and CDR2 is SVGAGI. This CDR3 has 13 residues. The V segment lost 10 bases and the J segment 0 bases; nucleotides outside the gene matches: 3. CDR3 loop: CATQRGSTDTQYF. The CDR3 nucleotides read TGTGCCACCCAGCGGGGGAGCACAGATACGCAGTATTTT.

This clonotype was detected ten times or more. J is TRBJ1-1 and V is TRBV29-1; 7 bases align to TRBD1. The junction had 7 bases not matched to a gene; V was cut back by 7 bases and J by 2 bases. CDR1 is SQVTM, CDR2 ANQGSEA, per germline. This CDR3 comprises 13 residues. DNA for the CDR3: TGCAGCGCCATGGACAGGATCAACACTGAAGCTTTCTTT. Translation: CSAMDRINTEAFF.

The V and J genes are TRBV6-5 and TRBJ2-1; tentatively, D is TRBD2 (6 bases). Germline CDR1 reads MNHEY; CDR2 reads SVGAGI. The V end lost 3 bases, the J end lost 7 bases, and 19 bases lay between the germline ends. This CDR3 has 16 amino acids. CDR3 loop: CASSYRFGGAGNEQFF. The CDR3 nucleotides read TGTGCCAGCAGTTATCGGTTCGGCGGGGCGGGGAATGAGCAGTTCTTC.

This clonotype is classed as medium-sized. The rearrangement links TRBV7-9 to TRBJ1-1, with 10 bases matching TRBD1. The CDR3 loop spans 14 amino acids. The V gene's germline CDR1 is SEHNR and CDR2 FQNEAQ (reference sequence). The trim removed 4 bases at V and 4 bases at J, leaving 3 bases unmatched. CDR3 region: CASSYGQGVTEAFF. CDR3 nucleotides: TGTGCCAGCAGCTACGGACAGGGGGTCACTGAAGCTTTCTTT.

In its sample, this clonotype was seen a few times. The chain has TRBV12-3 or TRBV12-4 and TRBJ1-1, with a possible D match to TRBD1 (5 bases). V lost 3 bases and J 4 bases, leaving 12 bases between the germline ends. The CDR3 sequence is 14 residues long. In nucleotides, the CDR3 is TGTGCCAGCAGTTTTGGGGGGGGTAGCACTGAAGCTTTCTTT. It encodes CASSFGGGSTEAFF.

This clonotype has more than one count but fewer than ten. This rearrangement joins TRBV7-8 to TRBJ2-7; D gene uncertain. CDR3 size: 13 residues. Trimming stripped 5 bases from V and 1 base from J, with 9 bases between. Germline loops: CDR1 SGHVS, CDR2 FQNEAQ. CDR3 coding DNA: TGTGCCAGCAGCCCAGGTATTTCCTACGAGCAGTACTTC. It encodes CASSPGISYEQYF.

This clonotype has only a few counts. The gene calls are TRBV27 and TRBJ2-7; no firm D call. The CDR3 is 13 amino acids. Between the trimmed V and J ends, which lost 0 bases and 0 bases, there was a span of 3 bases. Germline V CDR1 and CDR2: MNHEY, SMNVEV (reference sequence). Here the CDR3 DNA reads TGTGCCAGCAGTTTATCGACCTCCTACGAGCAGTACTTC. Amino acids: CASSLSTSYEQYF.

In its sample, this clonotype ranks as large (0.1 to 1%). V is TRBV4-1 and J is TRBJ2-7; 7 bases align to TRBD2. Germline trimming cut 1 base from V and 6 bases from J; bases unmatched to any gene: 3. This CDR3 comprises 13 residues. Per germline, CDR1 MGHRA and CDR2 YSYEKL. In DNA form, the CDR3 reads TGCGCCAGCAGCCAAGGGGAGGGAGTCGAGCAGTACTTC. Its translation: CASSQGEGVEQYF.

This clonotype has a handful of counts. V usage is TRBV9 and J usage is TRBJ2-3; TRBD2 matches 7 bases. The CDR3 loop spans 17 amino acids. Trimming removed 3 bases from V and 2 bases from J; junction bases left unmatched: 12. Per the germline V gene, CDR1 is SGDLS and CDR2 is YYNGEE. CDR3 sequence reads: CASSATNVRDYTDTQYF. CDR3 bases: TGTGCCAGCAGCGCTACGAACGTCCGGGACTACACAGATACGCAGTATTTT. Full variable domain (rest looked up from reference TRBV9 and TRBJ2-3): DSGVTQTPKHLITATGQRVTLRCSPRSGDLSVYWYQQSLDQGLQFLIQYYNGEERAKGNILERFSAQQFPDLHSELNLSSLELGDSALYFCASSATNVRDYTDTQYFGPGTRLTVL.

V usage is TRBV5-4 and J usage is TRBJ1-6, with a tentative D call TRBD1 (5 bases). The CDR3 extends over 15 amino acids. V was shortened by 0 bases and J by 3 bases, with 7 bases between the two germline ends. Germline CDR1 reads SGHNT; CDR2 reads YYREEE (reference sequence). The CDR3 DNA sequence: TGTGCCAGCAGCTTGGACAGGAGCTATAATTCACCCCTCCACTTT. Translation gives CASSLDRSYNSPLHF.

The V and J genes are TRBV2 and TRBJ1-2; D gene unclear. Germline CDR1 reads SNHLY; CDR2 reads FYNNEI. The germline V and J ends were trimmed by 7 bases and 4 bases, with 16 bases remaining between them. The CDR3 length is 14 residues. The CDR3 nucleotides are TGTGCCAGCACCGAAGGGCGGGGAGCCTATGGCTACACCTTC. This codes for CASTEGRGAYGYTF. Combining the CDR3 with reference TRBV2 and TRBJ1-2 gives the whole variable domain EPEVTQTPSHQVTQMGQEVILRCVPISNHLYFYWYRQILGQKVEFLVSFYNNEISEKSEIFDDQFSVERPDGSNFTLKIRSTKLEDSAMYFCASTEGRGAYGYTFGSGTRLTVV.

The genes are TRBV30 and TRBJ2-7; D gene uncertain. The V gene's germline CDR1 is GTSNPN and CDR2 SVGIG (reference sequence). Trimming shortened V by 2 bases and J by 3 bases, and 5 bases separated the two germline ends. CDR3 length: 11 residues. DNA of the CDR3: TGTGCCTGGAGTCCGGGCTACGAGCAGTACTTC. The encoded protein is CAWSPGYEQYF.

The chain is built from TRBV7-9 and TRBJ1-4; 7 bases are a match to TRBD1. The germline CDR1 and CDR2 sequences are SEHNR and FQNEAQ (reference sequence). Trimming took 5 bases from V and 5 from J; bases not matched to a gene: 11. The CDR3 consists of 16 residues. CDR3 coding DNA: TGTGCCAGCAGCGCAGGAACCACAGGGGCGAATGAAAAACTGTTTTTT. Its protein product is CASSAGTTGANEKLFF.

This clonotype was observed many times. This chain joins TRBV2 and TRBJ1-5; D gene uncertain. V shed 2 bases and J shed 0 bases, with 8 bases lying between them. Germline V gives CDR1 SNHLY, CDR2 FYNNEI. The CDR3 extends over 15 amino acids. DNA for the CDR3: TGTGCCAGCAGTGAATGGGTTGGTAGCAATCAGCCCCAGCATTTT. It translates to CASSEWVGSNQPQHF.

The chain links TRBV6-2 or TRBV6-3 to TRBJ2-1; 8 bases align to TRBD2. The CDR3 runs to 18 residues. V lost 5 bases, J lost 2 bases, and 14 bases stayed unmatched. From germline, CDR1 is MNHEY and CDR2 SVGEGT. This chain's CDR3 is CASSPAGGGLNAYNEQFF. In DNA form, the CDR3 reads TGTGCCAGCAGTCCCGCCGGGGGGGGCCTGAACGCCTACAATGAGCAGTTCTTC.

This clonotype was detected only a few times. CDR3 sequence reads: CASRAFLGTGVYEQYF. DNA of the CDR3: TGTGCCAGCAGGGCCTTTCTCGGGACAGGGGTCTACGAGCAGTACTTC. The chain employs TRBV27 and TRBJ2-7, with TRBD1 identical over 10 bases. Germline V gene sequence: CDR1 MNHEY, CDR2 SMNVEV (reference sequence). Losses at the gene ends were 6 bases for V and 3 bases for J; bases not matched to a gene: 11. This CDR3 comprises 16 residues.

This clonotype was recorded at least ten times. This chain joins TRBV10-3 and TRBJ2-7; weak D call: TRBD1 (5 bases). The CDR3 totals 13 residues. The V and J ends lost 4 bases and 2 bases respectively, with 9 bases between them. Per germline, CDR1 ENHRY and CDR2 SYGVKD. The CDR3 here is CAISGGGTYEQYF. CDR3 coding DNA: TGTGCCATCAGTGGGGGCGGAACCTACGAGCAGTACTTC.

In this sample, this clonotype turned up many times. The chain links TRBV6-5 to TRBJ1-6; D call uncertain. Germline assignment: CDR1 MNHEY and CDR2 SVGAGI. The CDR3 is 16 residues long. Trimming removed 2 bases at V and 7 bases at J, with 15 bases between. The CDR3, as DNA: TGTGCCAGCAGTTACAATAGGGAAGGATCAAATTCACCCCTCCACTTT. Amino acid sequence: CASSYNREGSNSPLHF.

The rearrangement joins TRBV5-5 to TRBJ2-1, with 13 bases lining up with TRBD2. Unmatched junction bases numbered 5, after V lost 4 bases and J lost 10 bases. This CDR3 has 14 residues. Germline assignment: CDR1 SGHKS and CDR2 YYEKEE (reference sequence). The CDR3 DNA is TGTGCCAGCAGCCTGGGACTAGCGGGAATCGAGCAGTTCTTC. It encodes CASSLGLAGIEQFF.

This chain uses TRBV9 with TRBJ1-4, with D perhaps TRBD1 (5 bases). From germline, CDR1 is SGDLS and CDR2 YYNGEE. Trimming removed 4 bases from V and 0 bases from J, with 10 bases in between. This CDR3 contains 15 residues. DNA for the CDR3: TGTGCCAGCAGCCGGGGCCTAACAACTAATGAAAAACTGTTTTTT. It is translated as CASSRGLTTNEKLFF.

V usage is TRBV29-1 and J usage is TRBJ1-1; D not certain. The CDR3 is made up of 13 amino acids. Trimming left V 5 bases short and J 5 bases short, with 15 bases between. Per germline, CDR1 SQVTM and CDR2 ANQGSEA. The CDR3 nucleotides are TGCAGCGTTACCCAGACCCCTACGACTGAAGCTTTCTTT. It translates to CSVTQTPTTEAFF.